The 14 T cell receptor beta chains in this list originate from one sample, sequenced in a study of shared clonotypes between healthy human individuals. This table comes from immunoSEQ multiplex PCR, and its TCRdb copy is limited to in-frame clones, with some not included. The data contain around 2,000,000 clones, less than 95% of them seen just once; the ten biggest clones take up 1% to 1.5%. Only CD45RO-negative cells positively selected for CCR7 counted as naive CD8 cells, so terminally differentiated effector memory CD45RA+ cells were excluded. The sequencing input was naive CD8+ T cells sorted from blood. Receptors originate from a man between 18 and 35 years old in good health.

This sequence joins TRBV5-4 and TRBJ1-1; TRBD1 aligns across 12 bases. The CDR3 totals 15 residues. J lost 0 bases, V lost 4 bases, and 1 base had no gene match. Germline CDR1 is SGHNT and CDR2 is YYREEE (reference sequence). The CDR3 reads CASSGTGGVNTEAFF. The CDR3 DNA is TGTGCCAGCAGCGGGACAGGGGGCGTGAACACTGAAGCTTTCTTT.

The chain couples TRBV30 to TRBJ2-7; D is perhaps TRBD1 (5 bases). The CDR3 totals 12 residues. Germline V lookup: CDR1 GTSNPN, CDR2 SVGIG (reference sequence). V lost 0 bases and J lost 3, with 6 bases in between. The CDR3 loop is CAWSVTGYEQYF. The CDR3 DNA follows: TGTGCCTGGAGTGTAACAGGCTACGAGCAGTACTTC.

CDR3 region: CASMEYQEIPQETQYF. In DNA form, the CDR3 reads TGCGCCAGCATGGAGTACCAAGAGATTCCTCAAGAGACCCAGTACTTC. The chain combines TRBV10-2 with TRBJ2-5, with no clear D. In germline, CDR1 is WSHSY, CDR2 SAAADI. The CDR3 has 16 amino acids. The germline V and J ends were trimmed by 7 bases and 2 bases, with 20 bases remaining between them.

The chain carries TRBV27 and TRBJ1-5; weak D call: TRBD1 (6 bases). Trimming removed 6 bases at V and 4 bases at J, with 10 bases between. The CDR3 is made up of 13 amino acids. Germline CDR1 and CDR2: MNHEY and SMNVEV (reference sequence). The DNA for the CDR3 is TGTGCCAGCAGAAAACAGGGAAATCAGCCCCAGCATTTT. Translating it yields CASRKQGNQPQHF.

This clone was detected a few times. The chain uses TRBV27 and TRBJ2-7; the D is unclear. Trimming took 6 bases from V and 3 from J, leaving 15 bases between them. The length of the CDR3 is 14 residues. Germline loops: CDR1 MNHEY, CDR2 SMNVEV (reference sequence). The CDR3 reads CASSMVSNVYEQYF. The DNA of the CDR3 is TGTGCCAGCAGCATGGTCTCCAATGTCTACGAGCAGTACTTC.

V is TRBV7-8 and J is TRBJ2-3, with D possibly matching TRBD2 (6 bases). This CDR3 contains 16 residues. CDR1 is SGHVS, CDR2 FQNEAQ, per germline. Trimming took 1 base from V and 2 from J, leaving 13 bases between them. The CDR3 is CASSLVGGLTTDTQYF. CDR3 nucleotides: TGTGCCAGCAGCTTAGTGGGGGGTTTGACCACAGATACGCAGTATTTT.

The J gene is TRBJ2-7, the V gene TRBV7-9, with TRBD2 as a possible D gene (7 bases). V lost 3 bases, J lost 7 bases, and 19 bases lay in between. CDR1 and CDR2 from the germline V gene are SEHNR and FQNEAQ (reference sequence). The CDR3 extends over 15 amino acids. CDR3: CASSLFAGAQIEQYF. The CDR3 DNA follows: TGTGCCAGCAGCTTGTTTGCGGGGGCGCAAATAGAGCAGTACTTC.

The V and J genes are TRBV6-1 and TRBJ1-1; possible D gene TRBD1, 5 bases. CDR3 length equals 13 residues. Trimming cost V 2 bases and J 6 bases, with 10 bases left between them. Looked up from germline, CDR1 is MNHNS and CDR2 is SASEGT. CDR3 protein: CASSEWGPAEAFF. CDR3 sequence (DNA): TGTGCCAGCAGTGAATGGGGACCCGCTGAAGCTTTCTTT.

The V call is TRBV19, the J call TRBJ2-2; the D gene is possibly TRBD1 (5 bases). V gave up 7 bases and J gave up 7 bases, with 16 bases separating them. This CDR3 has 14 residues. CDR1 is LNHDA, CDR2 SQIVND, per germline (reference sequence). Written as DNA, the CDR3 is TGTGCCAGTACCACTCTACAGGAGTTCGGGGAGCTGTTTTTT. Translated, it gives CASTTLQEFGELFF.

The DNA of the CDR3 is TGTGCCAGCAGGGAGGGAGATTGGGACTTGGGCACTGAAGCTTTCTTT. Its protein product is CASREGDWDLGTEAFF. J is TRBJ1-1 and V is TRBV2; possibly TRBD1 for D (5 bases). The CDR3 totals 16 residues. With 6 bases removed from V and 4 bases from J, the gap between germline ends came to 21 bases. Germline CDR1 reads SNHLY; CDR2 reads FYNNEI.

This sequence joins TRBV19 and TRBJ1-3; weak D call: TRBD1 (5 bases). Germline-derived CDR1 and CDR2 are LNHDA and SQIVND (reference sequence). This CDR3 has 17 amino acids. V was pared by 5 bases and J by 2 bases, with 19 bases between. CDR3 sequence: CASSPNLGRQPGNTIYF. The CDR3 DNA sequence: TGTGCCAGTAGTCCAAACCTCGGGAGACAGCCTGGAAACACCATATATTTT.

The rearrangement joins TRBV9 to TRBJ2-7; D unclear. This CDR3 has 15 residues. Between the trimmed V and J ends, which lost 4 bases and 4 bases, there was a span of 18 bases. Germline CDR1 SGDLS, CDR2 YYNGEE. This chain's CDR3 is CASSPLKDGFYEQYF. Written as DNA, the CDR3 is TGTGCCAGCAGCCCCCTCAAGGACGGTTTTTACGAGCAGTACTTC.

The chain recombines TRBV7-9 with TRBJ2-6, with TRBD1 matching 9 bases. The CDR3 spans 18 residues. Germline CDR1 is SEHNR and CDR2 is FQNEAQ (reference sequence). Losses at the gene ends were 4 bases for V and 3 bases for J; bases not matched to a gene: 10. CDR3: CASSSSHRDRVGANVLTF. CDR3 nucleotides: TGTGCCAGCAGCTCCTCTCACCGGGACAGGGTTGGGGCCAACGTCCTGACTTTC.

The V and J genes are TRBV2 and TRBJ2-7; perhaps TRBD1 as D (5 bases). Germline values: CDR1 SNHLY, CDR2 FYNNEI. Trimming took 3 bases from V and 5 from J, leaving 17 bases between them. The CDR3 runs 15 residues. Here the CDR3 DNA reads TGTGCCAGCAGTGATTGGGGCTTCCTAAGCGACGAGCAGTACTTC. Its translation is CASSDWGFLSDEQYF.